The 20 T cell receptor beta chains in this list originate from one sample, sequenced in a study of blood T cell repertoires in COVID-19. Only in-frame clones appear in the TCRdb table, and some are missing; sequencing was by immunoSEQ multiplex PCR. Of under 250,000 clones listed, around 84% are singletons. Material: PBMCs or T cells enriched from blood (not recorded which). The receptor set was obtained from a man aged 40-55 years who had recovered from COVID-19.

The chain combines TRBV6-4 with TRBJ2-3; TRBD2 aligns across 12 bases. The V gene end was trimmed by 8 bases and the J gene end by 6 bases; junction bases not matched to a gene: 9. This CDR3 has 15 residues. Germline CDR1 MRHNA, CDR2 SNTAGT. This CDR3 is CASRRTSGAPDTQYF. The CDR3 region has the DNA TGTGCCAGCCGAAGGACTAGCGGGGCCCCCGATACGCAGTATTTT.

This clone has just one count. This rearrangement joins TRBV29-1 to TRBJ2-1; maybe TRBD2 (6 bases). The CDR3 runs to 14 residues. Germline CDR1 SQVTM, CDR2 ANQGSEA. V was shortened by 4 bases and J by 4 bases, with 14 bases between the two germline ends. The DNA of the CDR3 is TGCAGCGTTGTGGGGCTAGCGCTGTACAATGAGCAGTTCTTC. This translates into CSVVGLALYNEQFF.

The J gene is TRBJ2-7, the V gene TRBV5-8; 12 bases align to TRBD1. Germline V gives CDR1 SGHTS, CDR2 YDEGEE. With 4 bases clipped from V and 5 bases from J, the junction kept 10 bases outside the gene matches. This CDR3 is built from 16 residues. CDR3 region: CASSASGTGGFHEQYF. In DNA form, the CDR3 reads TGTGCCAGCAGCGCCTCCGGGACAGGGGGCTTCCACGAGCAGTACTTC.

CDR3 protein: CASRPERGSSYEQYF. DNA for the CDR3: TGTGCCAGCAGACCCGAGCGGGGGAGCTCCTACGAGCAGTACTTC. The chain is built from TRBV6-5 and TRBJ2-7, with 8 nucleotides matching TRBD2. V was pared by 6 bases and J by 0 bases, with 7 bases of the junction left unmatched. The CDR3 is 15 amino acids. Germline CDR1 and CDR2: MNHEY and SVGAGI.

J is TRBJ2-2 and V is TRBV4-1; no reliable D call. The V gene lost 4 bases and the J gene lost 1 base, with 10 bases spanning the gap. The germline V gene encodes CDR1 MGHRA and CDR2 YSYEKL. This CDR3 has 15 residues. The CDR3 spells CASSRNTQNTGELFF. The CDR3 coding sequence is TGCGCCAGCAGCCGAAATACTCAGAACACCGGGGAGCTGTTTTTT.

The gene calls are TRBV5-1 and TRBJ2-7, with D perhaps TRBD1 (6 bases). There are 16 residues in the CDR3. In germline, CDR1 is SGHRS, CDR2 YFSETQ. The V and J ends lost 0 bases and 5 bases respectively, with 18 bases between them. The DNA of the CDR3 is TGCGCCAGCAGCTTGGGAAGCAGGGGACGATGGGACGAGCAGTACTTC. Amino acids: CASSLGSRGRWDEQYF.

The chain couples TRBV6-5 to TRBJ1-4; no firm D call. Germline CDR1 and CDR2: MNHEY and SVGAGI. Trimming left V 5 bases short and J 6 bases short, with 10 bases between. The CDR3 consists of 13 residues. CDR3 in amino acids: CASSRERDEKLFF. The CDR3 DNA is TGTGCCAGCAGTCGCGAAAGAGATGAAAAACTGTTTTTT.

This clone was counted between two and nine times. The chain has TRBV6-4 and TRBJ1-2; 7 bases match TRBD1. There are 15 residues in the CDR3. CDR1 and CDR2 from the germline V gene are MRHNA and SNTAGT. V lost 5 bases to trimming and J lost 5 bases; unmatched junction nucleotides: 11. CDR3 loop: CASSITGAGTYGYTF. In nucleotides, the CDR3 is TGTGCCAGCAGTATAACAGGGGCCGGTACTTATGGCTACACCTTC.

The sample holds a few counts of this clone. The J gene is TRBJ1-1, the V gene TRBV7-9; TRBD1 matches 8 bases. Germline-derived CDR1 and CDR2 are SEHNR and FQNEAQ (reference sequence). CDR3 length equals 14 residues. The trim removed 5 bases at V and 5 bases at J, leaving 7 bases unmatched. CDR3 bases: TGTGCCAGCAGCAATTATACAGGGGGGACTGAAGCTTTCTTT. Translation: CASSNYTGGTEAFF.

This clone was found a few times. The gene calls are TRBV5-4 and TRBJ1-2, with D maybe TRBD1 (6 bases). The germline V and J ends were trimmed by 1 base and 2 bases, with 15 bases remaining between them. This CDR3 is 16 amino acids long. From germline, CDR1 is SGHNT and CDR2 YYREEE (reference sequence). For the CDR3, the DNA is TGTGCCAGCAGCTTGAAAGGGGGGGCCGGAAACTATGGCTACACCTTC. It codes for CASSLKGGAGNYGYTF. Looking up the rest from reference TRBV5-4 and TRBJ1-2 gives the full variable domain: ETGVTQSPTHLIKTRGQQVTLRCSSQSGHNTVSWYQQALGQGPQFIFQYYREEENGRGNFPPRFSGLQFPNYSSELNVNALELDDSALYLCASSLKGGAGNYGYTFGSGTRLTVV.

CDR3 in DNA: TGTGCCAGCAGTACGGGACAGTGGAATTCACCCCTCCACTTT. It codes for CASSTGQWNSPLHF. The V and J genes are TRBV9 and TRBJ1-6; 7 bases agree with TRBD1. Unmatched junction bases numbered 6, after V lost 5 bases and J lost 7 bases. The CDR3 has 14 residues. Germline V gene lookup returns CDR1 SGDLS and CDR2 YYNGEE.

In its sample, this clone was seen a few times. V gene TRBV5-1 combines with J gene TRBJ1-4, with 10 bases identical to TRBD1. V was pared by 4 bases and J by 8 bases, with 8 bases of the junction left unmatched. CDR1 SGHRS and CDR2 YFSETQ come from the germline V gene. The CDR3 consists of 15 residues. CDR3 amino acids: CASSRGTGVFEKLFF. The CDR3 DNA reads as TGCGCCAGCAGCCGGGGGACAGGGGTTTTCGAAAAACTGTTTTTT.

The table lists this clone with a few counts. The V and J genes are TRBV7-2 and TRBJ2-7, with 7 bases that match TRBD2. J lost 6 bases, V lost 5 bases, and 10 bases had no gene match. This CDR3 has 14 residues. The germline gives CDR1 SGHTA, CDR2 FQGNSA. The CDR3 here is CASSQAGREGEQYF. The CDR3 DNA reads as TGTGCCAGCAGCCAAGCGGGGAGGGAGGGCGAGCAGTACTTC.

V is TRBV13 and J is TRBJ1-2, with 8 bases identical to TRBD1. The CDR3 covers 14 residues. Germline-derived CDR1 and CDR2 are PRHDT and FYEKMQ (reference sequence). V lost 6 bases and J lost 6; bases outside the gene matches: 9. The CDR3 DNA follows: TGTGCCAGCAGGGAGGAGTCAGGGGGCCATGGCTACACCTTC. Translation gives CASREESGGHGYTF.

CDR3 in DNA: TGTGCCAGTAGTTCTACCGCCGATGAAAAACTGTTTTTT. This codes for CASSSTADEKLFF. The chain links TRBV19 to TRBJ1-4; D remains unclear. CDR3 length equals 13 residues. The germline V and J ends were trimmed by 5 bases and 6 bases, with 10 bases remaining between them. Germline CDR1 reads LNHDA; CDR2 reads SQIVND (reference sequence).

V and J are TRBV2 and TRBJ1-6; 8 bases line up with TRBD1. CDR3 length: 17 amino acids. V lost 5 bases and J lost 7; bases outside the gene matches: 13. Germline loops: CDR1 SNHLY, CDR2 FYNNEI. CDR3 protein: CASSPLDRALRNSPLHF. Here the CDR3 DNA reads TGTGCCAGCAGTCCCCTGGACAGGGCCCTTAGGAATTCACCCCTCCACTTT.

The chain combines TRBV2 with TRBJ2-2, with 9 bases lining up with TRBD1. The V segment lost 2 bases and the J segment 5 bases; nucleotides outside the gene matches: 6. CDR3 length: 16 residues. Germline values: CDR1 SNHLY, CDR2 FYNNEI. The CDR3 here is CASSETWTGATGELFF. CDR3 sequence (DNA): TGTGCCAGCAGTGAAACCTGGACAGGGGCTACCGGGGAGCTGTTTTTT. Variable domain in full (rest from reference TRBV2 and TRBJ2-2): EPEVTQTPSHQVTQMGQEVILRCVPISNHLYFYWYRQILGQKVEFLVSFYNNEISEKSEIFDDQFSVERPDGSNFTLKIRSTKLEDSAMYFCASSETWTGATGELFFGEGSRLTVL.

The rearrangement joins TRBV19 to TRBJ1-4; D gene uncertain. Per the germline V gene, CDR1 is LNHDA and CDR2 is SQIVND (reference sequence). The CDR3 sequence is 13 residues long. Trimming took off 4 bases at V and 7 bases at J, with 10 bases between the two ends. The CDR3 loop reads CASSSEVGEKLFF. The CDR3 DNA sequence: TGTGCCAGTAGTAGTGAGGTTGGTGAAAAACTGTTTTTT.

The rearrangement uses TRBV2 and TRBJ1-6; the D gene is possibly TRBD1 (5 bases). Germline loops: CDR1 SNHLY, CDR2 FYNNEI. Deletions cut 6 bases from V and 6 bases from J, with 9 bases between. The CDR3 totals 13 residues. The CDR3 nucleotides are TGTGCCAGCAGGGACAACCGTAATTCACCCCTCCACTTT. Translation: CASRDNRNSPLHF.

The chain joins TRBV28 to TRBJ1-1; the D gene is possibly TRBD1 (5 bases). Trimming removed 5 bases at V and 5 bases at J, with 15 bases between. Per the germline V gene, CDR1 is MDHEN and CDR2 is SYDVKM. This CDR3 spans 14 amino acids. The CDR3 bases are TGTGCCAGCAGTGCCGGGGGAGAGGGGACTGAAGCTTTCTTT. Its translation: CASSAGGEGTEAFF.